Reported below is one T cell receptor (beta chain). No antigen is known for it. Together with a sample-barcoded 5' primer, a J-beta primer mix was included in a second PCR lasting about 7 to 12 cycles. TCRdb independently ran MiXCR on the 5' RACE reads; one entry per CDR3 protein. The sample contains 850,000 or so distinct CDR3 sequences, around 26% of which appear only once. These data come from a study of blood T cells in healthy people across ages. Study-level points and caveats: The diversity estimates, figures obtained from one million T cells, were considered underestimates. Per-million-T-cell TCR beta diversity fell roughly linearly with age.

Germline V CDR1 and CDR2: MNHEY, SVGEGT. The CDR3 has 13 amino acids. The V end lost 6 bases, the J end lost 5 bases, and 10 bases lay between the germline ends. Sequencing input: blood. The rearrangement uses TRBV6-2 or TRBV6-3 and TRBJ2-2, with D tentatively TRBD1 (6 bases). This TCR was recovered from an elderly woman in good health. In DNA form, the CDR3 reads TGTGCCAGCAGGGATGACAGGACCGGGGAGCTGTTTTTT. It is translated as CASRDDRTGELFF.